The 27 T cell receptor beta chains below all came from one sample that was sequenced in a study of blood T cell repertoires in COVID-19. Assay: immunoSEQ multiplex PCR; the TCRdb copy retains only in-frame clones and omits some. This table holds 85,000 or so clones, more than 90% found once. Sequenced input: peripheral blood. The origin of the receptors is a human donor with active COVID-19. The donor label of this sample is uncertain.

The J gene is TRBJ2-1, the V gene TRBV19; 7 positions agree with TRBD1. Germline V gene lookup returns CDR1 LNHDA and CDR2 SQIVND (reference sequence). The CDR3 spans 14 residues. V shed 11 bases, J shed 5 bases, and the junction held 12 bases outside the gene matches. The CDR3 bases are TGTGCCTCCTCTGCTGGGACAGTAAACAATGAGCAGTTCTTC. Protein sequence: CASSAGTVNNEQFF.

The chain has TRBV10-3 and TRBJ2-1; 8 bases agree with TRBD2. The CDR3 loop spans 17 amino acids. V gave up 3 bases and J gave up 4 bases; unmatched junction bases: 11. Germline CDR1 ENHRY, CDR2 SYGVKD. CDR3 bases: TGTGCCATCAGTGAACATAGCGGGACTCGACTTTACAATGAGCAGTTCTTC. Encoded protein: CAISEHSGTRLYNEQFF.

The chain's CDR3 is CASSDSSGRRNEQFF. In DNA form, the CDR3 reads TGTGCCAGCAGTGACTCTAGCGGGAGGCGGAATGAGCAGTTCTTC. The V and J genes are TRBV6-4 and TRBJ2-1; 10 bases map to TRBD2. Per the germline V gene, CDR1 is MRHNA and CDR2 is SNTAGT. J gave up 7 bases and V 0 bases, and 3 bases lay outside the gene matches. The CDR3 runs to 15 residues.

The chain is built from TRBV19 and TRBJ2-1; 8 bases align to TRBD1. The V gene's germline CDR1 is LNHDA and CDR2 SQIVND (reference sequence). V dropped 5 bases and J dropped 3; count of bases not matched to a gene: 6. The CDR3 has 15 amino acids. CDR3 DNA sequence: TGTGCCAGTAGTTACGGACAGGGAAGCTACAATGAGCAGTTCTTC. Translation: CASSYGQGSYNEQFF.

This chain connects TRBV12-3 or TRBV12-4 to TRBJ1-5; tentative D call: TRBD1 (6 bases). Trimming took off 8 bases at V and 9 bases at J, with 17 bases between the two ends. The CDR3 is 13 residues long. The DNA of the CDR3 is TGTGCCAGCCAATGGGGACAAATGGGGCCCCAGCATTTT. Amino acids: CASQWGQMGPQHF.

In this sample, this clone turned up once. V and J are TRBV19 and TRBJ1-5; D gene uncertain. The germline V gene encodes CDR1 LNHDA and CDR2 SQIVND (reference sequence). The CDR3 spans 14 residues. The V gene lost 3 bases and the J gene lost 5 bases, with 11 bases spanning the gap. The CDR3 loop reads CASSIRGSHQPQHF. The CDR3 DNA is TGTGCCAGTAGTATTAGAGGTTCGCATCAGCCCCAGCATTTT.

The J gene is TRBJ1-2, the V gene TRBV29-1; TRBD1 is a possible D gene (5 bases). V was shortened by 1 base and J by 7 bases, with 13 bases between the two germline ends. Germline lookup yields CDR1 SQVTM and CDR2 ANQGSEA. This CDR3 has 13 residues. CDR3 protein: CSVEARRGVGYTF. The CDR3 bases are TGCAGCGTTGAAGCCCGGAGGGGCGTTGGCTACACCTTC.

The V call is TRBV29-1, the J call TRBJ2-4; TRBD2 is a possible D gene (6 bases). This CDR3 is built from 15 residues. V was pared by 0 bases and J by 0 bases, with 9 bases between. The V gene's germline CDR1 is SQVTM and CDR2 ANQGSEA. The CDR3 sequence: CSVEEGGRAKNIQYF. DNA for the CDR3: TGCAGCGTTGAAGAGGGGGGAAGAGCCAAAAACATTCAGTACTTC.

This clone has only a few counts. V is TRBV11-2 and J is TRBJ2-7, with 11 positions matching TRBD1. The CDR3 is made up of 15 amino acids. With V trimmed by 2 bases and J by 4 bases, 4 bases remained unmatched. Germline CDR1 SGHAT, CDR2 FQNNGV. Here the CDR3 reads CASSLSGTGGYEQYF. The CDR3 DNA reads as TGTGCCAGCAGCTTATCCGGGACAGGGGGATACGAGCAGTACTTC. Looking up the rest from reference TRBV11-2 and TRBJ2-7 gives the full variable domain: EAGVAQSPRYKIIEKRQSVAFWCNPISGHATLYWYQQILGQGPKLLIQFQNNGVVDDSQLPKDRFSAERLKGVDSTLKIQPAKLEDSAVYLCASSLSGTGGYEQYFGPGTRLTVT.

This clone was detected only once. The genes are TRBV10-3 and TRBJ2-7; TRBD1 agrees at 7 bases. V lost 7 bases, J lost 0 bases, and 6 bases stayed unmatched. The CDR3 has 14 amino acids. Germline lookup yields CDR1 ENHRY and CDR2 SYGVKD. The CDR3 nucleotides are TGTGCCATCAAAGGACAGGAGAGCTCCTACGAGCAGTACTTC. Protein: CAIKGQESSYEQYF.

This chain uses TRBV5-4 with TRBJ2-7; D perhaps matches TRBD1 (5 bases). V lost 0 bases and J lost 6, with 13 bases in between. This CDR3 region has 14 residues. The germline V gene has CDR1 SGHNT and CDR2 YYREEE (reference sequence). In nucleotides, the CDR3 is TGTGCCAGCAGCTTGGAGGGGTTGCCCCTCGAGCAGTACTTC. It codes for CASSLEGLPLEQYF.

The rearrangement joins TRBV19 to TRBJ1-3; D remains ambiguous. V lost 1 base and J 2 bases, leaving 6 bases between the germline ends. Germline V gene sequence: CDR1 LNHDA, CDR2 SQIVND (reference sequence). The CDR3 is 14 amino acids. This chain's CDR3 is CASSIVSAGNTIYF. The CDR3 coding sequence is TGTGCCAGTAGTATAGTTTCGGCTGGAAACACCATATATTTT.

This chain joins TRBV6-2 or TRBV6-3 and TRBJ1-5, with a weak D call TRBD1 (6 bases). V lost 4 bases, J lost 3 bases, and 16 bases lay in between. Germline CDR1 MNHEY, CDR2 SVGEGT. This CDR3 comprises 16 residues. The CDR3 region is CASSSYRDINNQPQHF. CDR3 DNA: TGTGCCAGCAGTTCCTACCGGGACATAAACAATCAGCCCCAGCATTTT.

The rearrangement links TRBV2 to TRBJ2-5, with a possible D match to TRBD1 (6 bases). There are 14 residues in the CDR3. Germline assignment: CDR1 SNHLY and CDR2 FYNNEI. V was shortened by 1 base and J by 9 bases, with 15 bases between the two germline ends. CDR3 DNA: TGTGCCAGCAGTGAAGGACAGGCATTGAGCGCCCAGTACTTC. Its translation: CASSEGQALSAQYF.

The chain recombines TRBV5-6 with TRBJ2-5; D is ambiguous. CDR3 length equals 14 residues. CDR1 is SGHDT, CDR2 YYEEEE, per germline. Trimming stripped 2 bases from V and 1 base from J, with 9 bases between. CDR3 protein: CASSFVRPQETQYF. As DNA, the CDR3 is TGTGCCAGCAGCTTTGTCAGGCCCCAAGAGACCCAGTACTTC.

V and J are TRBV28 and TRBJ1-3, with no clear D. The CDR3 has 14 residues. V was shortened by 8 bases and J by 2 bases, with 13 bases between the two germline ends. Germline values: CDR1 MDHEN, CDR2 SYDVKM. CDR3 protein: CASHRPGAGNTIYF. The CDR3 DNA is TGTGCCAGCCATCGGCCGGGAGCTGGAAACACCATATATTTT.

V usage is TRBV28 and J usage is TRBJ2-7, with 10 positions matching TRBD2. CDR1 and CDR2 from the germline V gene are MDHEN and SYDVKM. This CDR3 is 14 amino acids long. Trimming removed 4 bases from V and 3 bases from J; junction bases left unmatched: 3. The CDR3 is CASSSSGSSYEQYF. CDR3 nucleotides: TGTGCCAGCAGTTCTAGCGGGAGCAGCTACGAGCAGTACTTC.

This clone appeared once. The chain recombines TRBV11-2 with TRBJ2-5; maybe TRBD1 (6 bases). Germline V gene lookup returns CDR1 SGHAT and CDR2 FQNNGV. V lost 4 bases and J lost 4, with 10 bases in between. The CDR3 sequence is 13 residues long. The CDR3 DNA sequence: TGTGCCAGCAGCTCGGGGACAATAGAGACCCAGTACTTC. Translating gives CASSSGTIETQYF.

The DNA of the CDR3 is TGCAGCGCAGGGGATGAAAAACTGTTTTTT. It is translated as CSAGDEKLFF. The V and J genes are TRBV29-1 and TRBJ1-4, with D possibly matching TRBD1 (6 bases). Germline V gene lookup returns CDR1 SQVTM and CDR2 ANQGSEA. The CDR3 length is 10 residues. The V and J ends lost 7 bases and 6 bases respectively, with 6 bases between them.

The chain combines TRBV28 with TRBJ2-3, with D hard to call. This CDR3 has 14 amino acids. Trimming pared 11 bases from V and 5 bases from J, leaving 20 bases between. Germline assignment: CDR1 MDHEN and CDR2 SYDVKM. The chain's CDR3 is CAARLRSLGDTQYF. The CDR3 DNA is TGTGCCGCCCGGCTAAGGAGTCTCGGAGATACGCAGTATTTT. Variable domain in full (rest from reference TRBV28 and TRBJ2-3): DVKVTQSSRYLVKRTGEKVFLECVQDMDHENMFWYRQDPGLGLRLIYFSYDVKMKEKGDIPEGYSVSREKKERFSLILESASTNQTSMYLCAARLRSLGDTQYFGPGTRLTVL.

This chain connects TRBV5-4 to TRBJ1-1; 7 bases agree with TRBD1. This CDR3 is built from 15 residues. Germline V CDR1 and CDR2: SGHNT, YYREEE (reference sequence). V trimming: 3 bases; J trimming: 4 bases; junction bases outside the gene matches: 9. The DNA for the CDR3 is TGTGCCAGCAGCTATGAGACAGGGTTGGGCACTGAAGCTTTCTTT. Translating gives CASSYETGLGTEAFF.

The chain recombines TRBV18 with TRBJ2-7, with 8 nucleotides matching TRBD1. The V gene end was trimmed by 4 bases and the J gene end by 0 bases; junction bases not matched to a gene: 8. Germline loops: CDR1 KGHSH, CDR2 LQKENI. The CDR3 loop spans 16 amino acids. The CDR3: CASSLSNRGSSYEQYF. Written as DNA, the CDR3 is TGTGCCAGCTCACTTTCGAACAGGGGGAGCTCCTACGAGCAGTACTTC.

The chain uses TRBV10-3 and TRBJ2-1; TRBD1 aligns across 12 bases. J was trimmed by 12 bases and V by 7 bases; bases with no gene match: 7. The CDR3 spans 13 residues. CDR1 and CDR2 from the germline V gene are ENHRY and SYGVKD. The CDR3 region is CAITGTGGDRQFF. CDR3 nucleotide sequence: TGTGCCATCACCGGGACAGGGGGCGATAGGCAGTTCTTC.

The chain joins TRBV11-3 to TRBJ2-1; a weak D match, TRBD2 (5 bases). The germline V and J ends were trimmed by 0 bases and 6 bases, with 9 bases remaining between them. There are 14 residues in the CDR3. Germline V lookup: CDR1 SGHNT, CDR2 YENEEA. CDR3 in amino acids: CASSLDRGTNEQFF. The DNA for the CDR3 is TGTGCCAGCAGCTTAGATCGGGGAACCAATGAGCAGTTCTTC.

The rearrangement uses TRBV18 and TRBJ2-7; 8 bases are shared with TRBD2. The V segment lost 4 bases and the J segment 3 bases; nucleotides outside the gene matches: 5. In germline, CDR1 is KGHSH, CDR2 LQKENI. The CDR3 is 14 residues long. As DNA, the CDR3 is TGTGCCAGCTCACTAAGCGGGACTAGCTACGAGCAGTACTTC. Its protein is CASSLSGTSYEQYF.

The V gene is TRBV28, the J gene TRBJ1-5, with D possibly TRBD1 on 5 matching bases. Trimming stripped 6 bases from V and 4 bases from J, with 19 bases between. The CDR3 loop spans 16 amino acids. Germline V gives CDR1 MDHEN, CDR2 SYDVKM. Here the CDR3 reads CASSYISGARNQPQHF. CDR3 coding DNA: TGTGCCAGCAGCTACATAAGTGGGGCGAGGAATCAGCCCCAGCATTTT.

This rearrangement joins TRBV19 to TRBJ2-2; 7 positions match TRBD1. V lost 4 bases and J lost 7; bases outside the gene matches: 6. This CDR3 is built from 14 residues. The germline V gene has CDR1 LNHDA and CDR2 SQIVND (reference sequence). Written as DNA, the CDR3 is TGTGCCAGTAGTACAGACAGGGTGGGCGGGGAGCTGTTTTTT. Residues: CASSTDRVGGELFF.